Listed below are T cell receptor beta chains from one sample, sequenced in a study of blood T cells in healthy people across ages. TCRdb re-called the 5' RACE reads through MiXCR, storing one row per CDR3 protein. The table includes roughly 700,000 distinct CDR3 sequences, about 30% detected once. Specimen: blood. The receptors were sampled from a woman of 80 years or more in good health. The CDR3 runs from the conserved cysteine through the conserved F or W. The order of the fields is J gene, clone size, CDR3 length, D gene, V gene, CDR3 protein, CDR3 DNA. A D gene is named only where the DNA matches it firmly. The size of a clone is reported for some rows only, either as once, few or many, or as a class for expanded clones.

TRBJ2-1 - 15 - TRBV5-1 CAGRPGGQADNEQFF TGCGCCGGCCGGCCCGGAGGCCAAGCGGACAATGAGCAGTTCTTC
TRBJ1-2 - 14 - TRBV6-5 CASSRSGGNYGYTF TGTGCCAGCAGTCGAAGTGGAGGGAACTATGGCTACACCTTC
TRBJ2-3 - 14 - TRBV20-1 CSASGPTLTDTQYF TGCAGTGCTAGCGGACCCACCCTCACAGATACGCAGTATTTT
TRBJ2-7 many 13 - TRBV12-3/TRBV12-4 CASSLAGIYEQYF TGTGCCAGCAGTTTAGCAGGGATCTACGAGCAGTACTTC
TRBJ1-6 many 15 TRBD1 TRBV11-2 CASSQGDRGRSPLHF TGTGCCAGCAGCCAAGGGGACAGGGGACGATCACCCCTCCACTTT
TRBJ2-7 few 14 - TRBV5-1 CASSSRTESYEQYF TGCGCCAGCAGCTCGCGGACGGAGTCCTACGAGCAGTACTTC
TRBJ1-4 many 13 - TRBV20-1 CSASNRFREKLFF TGCAGTGCTAGCAATCGGTTCCGGGAAAAACTGTTTTTT
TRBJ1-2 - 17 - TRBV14 CASSPLQGLGENYGYTF TGTGCCAGCAGCCCACTGCAAGGTCTTGGAGAAAACTATGGCTACACCTTC
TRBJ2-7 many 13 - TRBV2 CASRVTPTSEQYF TGTGCCAGCAGGGTGACCCCAACCTCCGAGCAGTACTTC
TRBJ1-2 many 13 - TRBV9 CASSREGPAGYTF TGTGCCAGCAGTAGAGAGGGTCCGGCTGGCTACACCTTC
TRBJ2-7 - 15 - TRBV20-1 CSAMLPDRSSHEQYF TGCAGTGCTATGTTACCGGACCGGAGCTCCCACGAGCAGTACTTC
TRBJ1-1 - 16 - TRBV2 CASSEAHRTANTEAFF TGTGCCAGCAGTGAAGCACATAGGACAGCGAACACTGAAGCTTTCTTT
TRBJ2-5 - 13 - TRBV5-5 CATTRDAKETQYF TGTGCCACCACCCGGGACGCTAAAGAGACCCAGTACTTC
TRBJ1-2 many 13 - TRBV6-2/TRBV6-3 CASTADGAWSYTF TGTGCCAGCACCGCTGACGGCGCCTGGAGCTACACCTTC
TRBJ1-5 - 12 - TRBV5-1 CASLTFNQPQHF TGCGCCAGCCTGACATTCAATCAGCCCCAGCATTTT
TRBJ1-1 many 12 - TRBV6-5 CASSLSPGEAFF TGTGCCAGCAGTCTCTCCCCGGGTGAAGCTTTCTTT
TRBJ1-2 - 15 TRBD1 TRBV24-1 CATSPPGTASNGYTF TGTGCCACCAGTCCGCCGGGGACAGCGAGTAACGGCTACACCTTC
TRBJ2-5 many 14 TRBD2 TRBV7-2 CASSSRGSGETQYF TGTGCCAGCAGCTCGCGGGGGTCTGGGGAGACCCAGTACTTC
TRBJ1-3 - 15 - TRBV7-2 CASSLVVGPGNTIYF TGTGCCAGCAGCTTAGTGGTAGGGCCTGGAAACACCATATATTTT
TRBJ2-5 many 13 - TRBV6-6 CASSETGGQTQYF TGTGCCAGCAGCGAGACCGGGGGACAGACCCAGTACTTC
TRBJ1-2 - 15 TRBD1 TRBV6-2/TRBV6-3 CASNPPGQINYGYTF TGTGCCAGCAACCCCCCGGGACAGATTAACTATGGCTACACCTTC
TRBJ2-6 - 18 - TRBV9 CASSVALHPSSGANVLTF TGTGCCAGCAGCGTAGCTTTACATCCCTCCTCTGGGGCCAACGTCCTGACTTTC